This T cell receptor beta chain was identified in a study of blood T cells in healthy people across ages. Trimming shortened V by 0 bases and J by 6 bases, and 14 bases separated the two germline ends. Germline V CDR1 and CDR2: MNHEY, SVGAGI. There are 16 residues in the CDR3. This clonotype was observed a handful of times. The authors ran a second PCR of 7 to 11 cycles using a sample-barcoded 5' primer and a J-beta primer mix. TCRdb itself ran the 5' RACE reads through MiXCR, one entry per CDR3 protein. The sample shows 660,000 or so distinct CDR3 sequences, around three fifths of them seen only once.

The chain is built from TRBV6-5 and TRBJ2-2; D unclear. The material sequenced was blood. The origin of this receptor is a man aged 60-69 years in good health. CDR3 region: CASSYSLNDFAGELFF. The CDR3 DNA follows: TGTGCCAGCAGTTACTCTTTGAACGATTTCGCCGGGGAGCTGTTTTTT.